The 8 T cell receptor beta chains below were found in one sample sequenced in a study of blood T cells in healthy people across ages. A second PCR, run for roughly 7 to 11 cycles, used a sample-barcoded 5' primer plus a J-beta primer mix. TCRdb called the 5' RACE reads again in MiXCR, with one record for every CDR3 protein. Of hundreds of thousands of distinct CDR3 sequences listed, 32% are singletons. Sequencing was performed on blood. Receptors were obtained from a woman aged 80 or older in good health.

The chain links TRBV7-9 to TRBJ2-1, with D hard to call. The J call is doubtful: the DNA matches TRBJ2-7 better. CDR3 length: 14 residues. Germline CDR1 and CDR2: SEHNR and FQNEAQ (reference sequence). CDR3 sequence reads: CASSPPSSYNEQYF. In DNA form, the CDR3 reads TGTGCCAGCAGCCCGCCGAGCTCCTACAATGAGCAGTACTTC.

The rearrangement uses TRBV5-1 and TRBJ2-5; TRBD2 agrees at 12 bases. V shed 5 bases, J shed 11 bases, and the junction held 13 bases outside the gene matches. Germline assignment: CDR1 SGHRS and CDR2 YFSETQ. The CDR3 has 15 amino acids. This CDR3 is CASSRLAGEVNEQYF. CDR3 coding DNA: TGCGCCAGCAGTCGACTAGCGGGAGAAGTGAATGAGCAGTACTTC.

This clonotype was recorded a few times. V and J are TRBV5-5 and TRBJ1-1, with D perhaps TRBD1 (6 bases). Germline CDR1 SGHKS, CDR2 YYEKEE (reference sequence). V lost 7 bases, J lost 6 bases, and 19 bases lay in between. The CDR3 spans 14 residues. The CDR3 region is CASGVRGTWAEAFF. The DNA of the CDR3 is TGTGCCAGCGGGGTCAGGGGAACTTGGGCTGAAGCTTTCTTT.

The V call is TRBV29-1, the J call TRBJ2-5; D is unresolved. The J call could be wrong; TRBJ2-7 is a better fit for the DNA end. Germline CDR1 is SQVTM and CDR2 is ANQGSEA. CDR3 length: 13 amino acids. The CDR3 DNA is TGCAGCGTTGAAGCAACGGAGACATACGAGCAGTACTTC. This translates into CSVEATETYEQYF.

Details on this clonotype: Possible read error: a much larger clone is one base away. The chain couples TRBV12-3 or TRBV12-4 to TRBJ1-2; D not resolved. V lost 3 bases and J lost 7, with 9 bases in between. The CDR3 spans 12 residues. The CDR3 DNA follows: TGTGCCAGCAGTTTGTCGGCTTGTGGCTACACCTTC. Translating it yields CASSLSACGYTF.

The chain carries TRBV20-1 and TRBJ1-1; 9 bases agree with TRBD1. Trimming took 5 bases from V and 3 from J; bases not matched to a gene: 10. This CDR3 has 15 residues. The V gene's germline CDR1 is DFQATT and CDR2 SNEGSKA (reference sequence). CDR3 sequence: CSAPRTGAGYTEAFF. CDR3 sequence (DNA): TGCAGTGCTCCCAGGACAGGGGCCGGGTACACTGAAGCTTTCTTT.

V usage is TRBV11-2 and J usage is TRBJ2-7, with a weak D call TRBD2 (5 bases). The length of the CDR3 is 16 residues. With 4 bases removed from V and 5 bases from J, the gap between germline ends came to 21 bases. The germline gives CDR1 SGHAT, CDR2 FQNNGV. The CDR3 DNA is TGTGCCAGCAGCTCCCCGGCCGGGGATACCGTACACGAGCAGTACTTC. This gives the protein CASSSPAGDTVHEQYF.

J is TRBJ2-1 and V is TRBV7-7; 7 bases are a match to TRBD1. The V gene end was trimmed by 8 bases and the J gene end by 8 bases; junction bases not matched to a gene: 15. Germline V lookup: CDR1 SSHAT, CDR2 FNYEAQ (reference sequence). The length of the CDR3 is 15 residues. The CDR3 DNA sequence: TGTGCCAGCCGCGACCAGGACAGGTTAACCGATGAGCAGTTCTTC. Translated: CASRDQDRLTDEQFF.